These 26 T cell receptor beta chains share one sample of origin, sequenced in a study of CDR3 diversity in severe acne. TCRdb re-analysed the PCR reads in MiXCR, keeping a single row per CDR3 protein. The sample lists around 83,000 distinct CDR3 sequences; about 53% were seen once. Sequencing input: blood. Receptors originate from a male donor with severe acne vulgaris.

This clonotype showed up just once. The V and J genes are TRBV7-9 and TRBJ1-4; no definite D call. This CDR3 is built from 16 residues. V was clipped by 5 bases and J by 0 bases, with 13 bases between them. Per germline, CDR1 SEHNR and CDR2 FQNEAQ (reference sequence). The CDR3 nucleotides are TGTGCCAGCAGCCCCAATACCGGTGCAACTAATGAAAAACTGTTTTTT. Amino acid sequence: CASSPNTGATNEKLFF.

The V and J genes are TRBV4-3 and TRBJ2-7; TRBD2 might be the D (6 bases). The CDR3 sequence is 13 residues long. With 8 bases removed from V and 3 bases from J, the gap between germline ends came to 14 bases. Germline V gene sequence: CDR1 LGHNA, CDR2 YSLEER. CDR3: CASSGLPGYEQYF. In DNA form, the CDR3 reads TGCGCCAGCTCGGGACTCCCTGGCTACGAGCAGTACTTC.

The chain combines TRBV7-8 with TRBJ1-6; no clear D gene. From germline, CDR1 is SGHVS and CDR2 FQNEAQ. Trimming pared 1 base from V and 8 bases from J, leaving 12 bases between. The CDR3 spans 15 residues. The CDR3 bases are TGTGCCAGCAGCTTAGTGAGGATGGGCCATTCACCCCTCCACTTT. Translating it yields CASSLVRMGHSPLHF.

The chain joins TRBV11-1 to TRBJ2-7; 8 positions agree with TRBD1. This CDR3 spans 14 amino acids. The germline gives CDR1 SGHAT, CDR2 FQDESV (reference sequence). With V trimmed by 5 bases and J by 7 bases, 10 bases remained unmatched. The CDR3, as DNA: TGTGCCAGCAGCCGTGGCAGGGGGCGGATAGAGCAGTACTTC. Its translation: CASSRGRGRIEQYF.

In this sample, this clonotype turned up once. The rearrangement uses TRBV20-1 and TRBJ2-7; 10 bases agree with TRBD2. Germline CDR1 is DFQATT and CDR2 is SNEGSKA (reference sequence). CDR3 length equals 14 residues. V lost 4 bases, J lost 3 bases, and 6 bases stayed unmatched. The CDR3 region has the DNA TGCAGTGCTAAAACGAGGACTAGCGGCTACGAGCAGTACTTC. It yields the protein CSAKTRTSGYEQYF.

CDR3 in DNA: TGTGCCAGCAGCGTAGGTAACCGATTGAACTATGGCTACACCTTC. The encoded protein is CASSVGNRLNYGYTF. The chain uses TRBV9 and TRBJ1-2; D ambiguous. Germline V gives CDR1 SGDLS, CDR2 YYNGEE. V was pared by 0 bases and J by 2 bases, with 11 bases between. The CDR3 sequence is 15 residues long.

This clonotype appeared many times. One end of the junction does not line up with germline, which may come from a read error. CDR3 sequence: CASSLEGSVSGIRF. CDR3 nucleotides: TGTGCCAGCAGCTTAGAGGGAAGCGTGTCGGGTATCCGGTTC. The chain employs TRBV7-2 and TRBJ2-7; D not certain. The germline CDR1 and CDR2 sequences are SGHTA and FQGNSA. CDR3 length: 14 amino acids. Filled out from reference TRBV7-2 and TRBJ2-7, the complete variable domain reads GAGVSQSPSNKVTEKGKDVELRCDPISGHTALYWYRQSLGQGLEFLIYFQGNSAPDKSGLPSDRFSAERTGGSVSTLTIQRTQQEDSAVYLCASSLEGSVSGIRFGPGTRLTVT.

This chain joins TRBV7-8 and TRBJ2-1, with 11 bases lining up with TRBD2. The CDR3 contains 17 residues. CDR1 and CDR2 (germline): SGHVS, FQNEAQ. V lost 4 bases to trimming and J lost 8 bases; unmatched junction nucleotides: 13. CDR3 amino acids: CASSSRVAGGPSHEQFF. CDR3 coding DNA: TGTGCCAGCAGCTCCCGGGTAGCGGGAGGGCCCTCCCATGAGCAGTTCTTC.

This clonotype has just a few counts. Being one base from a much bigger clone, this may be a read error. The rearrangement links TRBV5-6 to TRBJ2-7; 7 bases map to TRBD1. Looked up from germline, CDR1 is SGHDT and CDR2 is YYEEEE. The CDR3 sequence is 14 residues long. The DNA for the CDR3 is TGTGCCGGCAGCTTAACCCCAGGGGGAAACGAGCAGTACTTC. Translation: CAGSLTPGGNEQYF.

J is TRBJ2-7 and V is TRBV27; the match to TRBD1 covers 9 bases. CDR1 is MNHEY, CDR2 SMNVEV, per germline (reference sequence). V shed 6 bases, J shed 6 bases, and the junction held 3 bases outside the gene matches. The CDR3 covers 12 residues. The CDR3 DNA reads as TGTGCCAGCAGCCTGACAGGGGGCGAGCAGTACTTC. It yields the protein CASSLTGGEQYF.

CDR3 sequence: CSSSRNTEAFF. The CDR3 DNA follows: TGCAGCAGTTCCAGGAACACTGAAGCTTTCTTT. The chain joins TRBV29-1 to TRBJ1-1; D is unclear. Between the trimmed V and J ends, which lost 8 bases and 1 base, there was a span of 8 bases. From germline, CDR1 is SQVTM and CDR2 ANQGSEA. CDR3 size: 11 residues.

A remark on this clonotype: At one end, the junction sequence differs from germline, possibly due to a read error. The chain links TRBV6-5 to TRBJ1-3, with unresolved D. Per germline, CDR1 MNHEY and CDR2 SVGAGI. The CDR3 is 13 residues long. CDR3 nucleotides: TGTGCCAGCAGGGGTGCGGGTGGAAACACCATACATTTT. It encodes CASRGAGGNTIHF.

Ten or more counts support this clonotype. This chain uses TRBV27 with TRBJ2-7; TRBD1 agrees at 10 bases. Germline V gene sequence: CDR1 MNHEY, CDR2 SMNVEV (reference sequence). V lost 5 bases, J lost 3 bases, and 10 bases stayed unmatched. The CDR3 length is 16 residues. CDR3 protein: CASSTYGGDRGYEQYF. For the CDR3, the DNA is TGTGCCAGCAGTACCTACGGAGGGGACAGGGGCTACGAGCAGTACTTC.

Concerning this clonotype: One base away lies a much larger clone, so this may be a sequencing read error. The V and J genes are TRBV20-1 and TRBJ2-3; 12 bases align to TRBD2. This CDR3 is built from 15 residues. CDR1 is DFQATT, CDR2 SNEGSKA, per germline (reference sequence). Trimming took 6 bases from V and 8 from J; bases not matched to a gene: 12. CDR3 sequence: CSATGLAGLSGTQYF. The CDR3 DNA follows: TGCAGTGCAACCGGACTAGCGGGATTATCAGGTACGCAGTATTTT.

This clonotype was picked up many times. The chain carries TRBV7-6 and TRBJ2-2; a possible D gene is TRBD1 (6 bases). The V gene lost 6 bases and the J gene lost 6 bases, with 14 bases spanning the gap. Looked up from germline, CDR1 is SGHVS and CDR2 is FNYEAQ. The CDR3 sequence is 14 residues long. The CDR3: CASSQGSGAGELFF. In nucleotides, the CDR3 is TGTGCCAGCAGTCAGGGGTCCGGGGCCGGGGAGCTGTTTTTT.

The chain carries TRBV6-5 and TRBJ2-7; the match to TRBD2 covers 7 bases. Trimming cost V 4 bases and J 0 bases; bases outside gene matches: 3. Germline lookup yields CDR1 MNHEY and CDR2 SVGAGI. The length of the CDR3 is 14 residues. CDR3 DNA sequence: TGTGCCAGCAGTTCACTAGCGCGCTCCTACGAGCAGTACTTC. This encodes CASSSLARSYEQYF.

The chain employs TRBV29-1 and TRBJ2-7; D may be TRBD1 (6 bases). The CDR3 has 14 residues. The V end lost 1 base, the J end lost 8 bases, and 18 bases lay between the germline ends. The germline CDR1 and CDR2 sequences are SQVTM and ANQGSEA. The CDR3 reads CSVEGGGNQPQQYF. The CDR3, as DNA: TGCAGCGTTGAAGGAGGGGGAAATCAGCCCCAGCAGTACTTC.

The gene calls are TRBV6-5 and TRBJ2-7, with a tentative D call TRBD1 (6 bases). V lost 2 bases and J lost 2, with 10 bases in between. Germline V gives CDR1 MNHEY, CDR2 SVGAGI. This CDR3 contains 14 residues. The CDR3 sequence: CASSYKGVPYEQYF. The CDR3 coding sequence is TGTGCCAGCAGTTACAAGGGGGTTCCCTACGAGCAGTACTTC.

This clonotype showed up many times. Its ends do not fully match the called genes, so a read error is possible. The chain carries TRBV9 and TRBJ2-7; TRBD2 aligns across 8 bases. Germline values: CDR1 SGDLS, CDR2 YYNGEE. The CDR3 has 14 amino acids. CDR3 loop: CASSVTSASHEQYF. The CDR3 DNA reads TGTGCCAGCAGCGTGACTAGCGCCTCCCACGAGCAGTACTTC.

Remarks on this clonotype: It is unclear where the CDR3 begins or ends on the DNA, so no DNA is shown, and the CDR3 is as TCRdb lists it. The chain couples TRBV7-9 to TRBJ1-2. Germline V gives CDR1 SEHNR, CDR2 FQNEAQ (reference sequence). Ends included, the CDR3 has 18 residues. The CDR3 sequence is CASSSFYICSARGYGYTF.

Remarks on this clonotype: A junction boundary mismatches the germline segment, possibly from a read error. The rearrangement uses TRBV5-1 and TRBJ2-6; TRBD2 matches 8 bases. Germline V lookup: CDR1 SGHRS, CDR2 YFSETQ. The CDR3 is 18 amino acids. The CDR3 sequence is CAGSNGGGTSSGANVLTF. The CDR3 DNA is TGCGCCGGCAGTAACGGAGGTGGGACTAGCTCTGGGGCCAACGTCCTGACTTTC.

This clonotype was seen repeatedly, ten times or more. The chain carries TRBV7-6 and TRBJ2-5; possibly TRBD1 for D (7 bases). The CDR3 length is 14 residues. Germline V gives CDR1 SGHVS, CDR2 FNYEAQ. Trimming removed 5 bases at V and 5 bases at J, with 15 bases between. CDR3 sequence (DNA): TGTGCCAGCAGCATGCGACAGGGAGGTGAGACCCAGTACTTC. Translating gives CASSMRQGGETQYF.

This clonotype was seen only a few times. CDR3 in amino acids: CASSPTGVTGELFF. CDR3 nucleotides: TGTGCCAGCAGTCCAACAGGGGTTACCGGGGAGCTGTTTTTT. The rearrangement uses TRBV12-3 or TRBV12-4 and TRBJ2-2, with TRBD1 matching 7 bases. CDR3 size: 14 residues. The junction had 5 bases not matched to a gene; V was cut back by 5 bases and J by 5 bases.

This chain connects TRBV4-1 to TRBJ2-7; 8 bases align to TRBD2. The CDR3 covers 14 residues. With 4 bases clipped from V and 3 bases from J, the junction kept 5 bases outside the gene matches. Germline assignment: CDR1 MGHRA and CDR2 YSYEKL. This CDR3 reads CASSLPGGVYEQYF. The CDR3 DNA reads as TGCGCCAGCAGCCTTCCGGGGGGGGTCTACGAGCAGTACTTC.

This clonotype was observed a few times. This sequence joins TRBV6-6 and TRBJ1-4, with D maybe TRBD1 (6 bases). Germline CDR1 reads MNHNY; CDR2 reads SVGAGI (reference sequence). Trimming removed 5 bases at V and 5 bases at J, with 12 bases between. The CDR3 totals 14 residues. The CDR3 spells CASSPGGLNEKLFF. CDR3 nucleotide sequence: TGTGCCAGCAGTCCCGGGGGCCTAAATGAAAAACTGTTTTTT.

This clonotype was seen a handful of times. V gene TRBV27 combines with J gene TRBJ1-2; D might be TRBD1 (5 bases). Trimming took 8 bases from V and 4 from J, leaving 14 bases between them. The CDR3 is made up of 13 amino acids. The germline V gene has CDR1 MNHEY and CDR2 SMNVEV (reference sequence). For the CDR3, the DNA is TGTGCCAGCGCCCGCGGGGGATCCTATGGCTACACCTTC. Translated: CASARGGSYGYTF.